The clone carrying this T cell receptor beta chain came up many times. The antigen remains unidentified. This sample stems from a study of CD8 T cells in ankylosing spondylitis. General study points: Matched ankylosing spondylitis synovial fluid reportedly contained a significantly enriched population of disease-linked clones. Earlier studies detected some motif variants in reactive arthritis synovial fluid and blood. Relatively scarce in peripheral blood, disease-linked clones were CD8+.

TCR beta libraries were made by quantitative 5'-RACE with molecular barcodes. TCRdb fed the 5' RACE reads into MiXCR, producing one record per CDR3 protein. The repertoire includes 180,000 or so distinct CDR3 sequences, 11% of them detected once, and roughly 29% sits in the top ten. The CDR3 runs to 14 residues. Trimming removed 4 bases from V and 6 bases from J; junction bases left unmatched: 7. The germline gives CDR1 WNHNN, CDR2 SYGVQD (reference sequence). The rearrangement joins TRBV10-1 to TRBJ2-3, with 7 bases identical to TRBD1. The receptor was derived from a male donor with ankylosing spondylitis or in good health (not recorded which). Material for sequencing was blood, either unsorted or a sorted T cell fraction (not recorded which). Here the CDR3 reads CASSGDRAHDTQYF. The CDR3 nucleotides read TGCGCCAGCAGTGGAGACAGGGCCCACGATACGCAGTATTTT.